The TCR beta chain described here comes from a study of blood T cell repertoires in COVID-19. Germline CDR1 is SGHAT and CDR2 is FQNNGV. The V and J ends lost 2 bases and 6 bases respectively, with 16 bases between them. This CDR3 region has 15 residues. Recruitment covered about 25 US areas and drew participants whose ages spanned about 18 to 89 years. Method: immunoSEQ multiplex PCR; TCRdb's copy keeps in-frame clones and lacks some. The sample holds approximately 320,000 clones; more than 75% are singletons and the top ten take 2% to 3%. This chain uses TRBV11-2 with TRBJ1-1; the D is unclear. The sequenced sample consisted of PBMCs or T cells enriched from blood (not recorded which). This TCR came from a man aged 55 to 70 who had recovered from COVID-19. CDR3 region: CASSLQVRGLAEAFF. The CDR3 region has the DNA TGTGCCAGCAGCTTACAAGTCCGAGGGCTGGCTGAAGCTTTCTTT.